This T cell receptor beta chain was found in a study of molecular identifiers for immune sequencing clone quantification (dated by TCRdb to about 2018). Background on the whole study: For a replicate experiment, the RNA from either about 20,000 or 100,000 naive CD8 T cells was divided into five aliquots, and four of those aliquots went on to sequencing. The study was a methods study using CD8 T cells to benchmark molecular-identifier clustering-based TCR repertoire sequencing (MIDCIRS) and TCR RNA copy counting. Here is what the overall study found, with its caveats: When barcode sub-clustering was not used, chimeric consensus sequences inflated TCR diversity, with chimeras reaching as high as 47%. Modeling estimated 3 to 3.5 recovered TCR RNA copies per cell, compared with about 9.8 by digital PCR, which implies 30% to 35% capture efficiency. The sizes of highly expanded clones could end up underestimated when identical TCR molecules share a barcode. Spiked-in Jurkat TCR RNA equivalent to a single cell was reported to be detectable even among approximately 1 million naive CD8 T cells. The naive libraries included spiked-in Jurkat TCR RNA (more than nine copies' worth), and this Jurkat TCR RNA is not part of the donor repertoire. In CMV-specific effector cells, clones with more than 20 RNA copies contained over 99% of molecules, whereas in naive cells such clones contained under 1% of molecules.

The CDR3 numbers 11 residues from cysteine through phenylalanine. The read is trimmed to its CDR3 DNA, 33 bases read in frame from base 1. Trimming takes 4 bases from V and 4 bases from J, and the germline ends sit 7 bases apart. In the germline V gene, CDR1 corresponds to SQVTM and CDR2 to ANQGSEA. Receptors were amplified or captured by PCR. Data came from an Illumina HiSeq 4000. Preparation of bulk TCR libraries followed a previously described approach, with the TCR primers listed in Table S5. The Qiagen AllPrep DNA/RNA kit was used to purify total RNA. Before analysis, reads from multiple sequencing runs of the same library were pooled. Per the authors' processing: Reads were retained only if their TCR constant sequence matched exactly, and those retained reads were trimmed to 150 nt and grouped according to their 12-nt molecular barcodes. Reads in each barcode group were sub-clustered using a 15% Levenshtein threshold, and a quality-weighted consensus sequence was built for each RNA molecule. Non-functional sequences were filtered out, along with any lower-count sequence sitting one edit away from another sequence. On the basis of fitting two negative binomial distributions, barcode sub-clusters with fewer than 20% of the maximum read count were discarded. TCRdb cleaned the public reads at Q25 with fastp, built clones with MiXCR and kept in-frame beta chains. Every entry covers one CDR3 protein and lists the most common genes and DNA from its rows. The V and J calls reflect TCRdb's pipeline rather than the authors' work. The sample table records about 640,000 distinct CDR3 sequences; less than 20% of these occur just once. The ten top clones hold roughly 0.83% of the sample.

As for this clonotype: The antigen it binds to is not known. A much larger clone lies one base from this, so it may be a read error.

Libraries of naive CD8 T cells were built from anywhere between about 18,000 and 1,000,000 sorted cells, with 10%, 30% or 50% of the purified RNA used. Naive CD8 T cells, defined as CD8+CD4-CCR7+CD45RA+, were FACS-sorted into RLT Plus buffer on a BD FACSAria II. Detection sensitivity was tested by spiking Jurkat RNA equal to about eleven TCR copies' worth into samples containing 20,000-1,000,000 naive CD8 T cells. Enrichment of CD8 T cells was done with RosetteSep CD8+ T Cell Enrichment Cocktail plus Ficoll-Paque, and ACK red cell lysis came afterward. This clonotype was sampled from a human donor in good health. Some libraries in this study had Jurkat cell RNA spiked in. The sample was naive CD8+ T cells from blood, with Jurkat cell RNA spiked in. This sample's cell subset or site label indicates: FACS-sorted CD8+CD4-CCR7+CD45RA+ naive T cells. The V and J genes are TRBV29-1 and TRBJ2-5; no D gene call is confident. The DNA sequence is as follows: TGCAGCGTTGTCGTGCTAGAGACCCAGTACTTC. It translates as CSVVVLETQYF.